Presented here are 21 T cell receptor beta chains from one specimen sequenced in a study of T cells in Graves' hyperthyroidism and ophthalmopathy. The CDR3 regions of TCR beta were amplified from RNA transcripts. The HTBI primer set served for first-round RT-PCR of the TCR CDR3. TCRdb re-called the multiplex PCR reads through MiXCR, storing one row per CDR3 protein. The sample holds about 300,000 distinct CDR3 sequences; roughly 19% are singletons and the top ten take less than 40%. Sequenced: blood. The origin of the receptors is a man aged 50-59 years with Graves' ophthalmopathy.

This clonotype showed up many times. The chain joins TRBV5-1 to TRBJ1-2; 8 bases align to TRBD1. V dropped 4 bases and J dropped 4; count of bases not matched to a gene: 3. In germline, CDR1 is SGHRS, CDR2 YFSETQ. This CDR3 is 13 amino acids long. The CDR3, as DNA: TGCGCCAGCAGCACGGGACAGGCCTATGGCTACACCTTC. Translated: CASSTGQAYGYTF.

This clonotype has more than one count but fewer than ten. The CDR3 nucleotides are TGCGCCAGCAGCTGGAAGGGTGGTTCACCCCTCCACTTT. It yields the protein CASSWKGGSPLHF. V gene TRBV5-1 combines with J gene TRBJ1-6; D not certain. Germline lookup yields CDR1 SGHRS and CDR2 YFSETQ. The CDR3 spans 13 residues. The ends were cut back, 3 bases at V and 9 bases at J, with 10 bases in the middle.

This clonotype was found many times. V usage is TRBV5-1 and J usage is TRBJ2-1; 9 bases match TRBD1. V shed 0 bases and J 7 bases; nucleotides not matched to a gene: 8. Germline lookup yields CDR1 SGHRS and CDR2 YFSETQ. This CDR3 has 16 residues. The CDR3 sequence is CASSLGPGQGLNEQFF. In nucleotides, the CDR3 is TGCGCCAGCAGCTTGGGACCGGGACAGGGTCTAAATGAGCAGTTCTTC.

At least ten counts were recorded for this clonotype. The V gene is TRBV20-1, the J gene TRBJ2-1; the D gene is possibly TRBD1 (7 bases). V was cut by 0 bases and J by 2 bases, with 14 bases left in between. The CDR3 sequence is 16 residues long. Germline CDR1 DFQATT, CDR2 SNEGSKA (reference sequence). CDR3 residues: CSARDSARGAYNEQFF. CDR3 nucleotides: TGCAGTGCTAGAGATTCGGCCAGGGGGGCCTACAATGAGCAGTTCTTC.

This clonotype was counted only a few times. This may arise from a read error, as a much more abundant clone is one base away. This CDR3 is missing its conserved last phenylalanine or tryptophan, likely due to a read error. J is TRBJ2-7 and V is TRBV2; 10 bases match TRBD2. Trimming took 5 bases from V and 7 from J; bases not matched to a gene: 11. In germline, CDR1 is SNHLY, CDR2 FYNNEI. CDR3 size: 15 residues. The CDR3 sequence: CASSITGTSAGEQYL. CDR3 in DNA: TGTGCCAGCAGTATAACCGGGACTAGCGCTGGGGAGCAGTACCTC.

This clonotype was seen a few times. This sequence joins TRBV14 and TRBJ2-5, with D maybe TRBD1 (5 bases). The V end lost 6 bases, the J end lost 1 base, and 21 bases lay between the germline ends. The germline CDR1 and CDR2 sequences are SGHDN and FVKESK. The CDR3 contains 17 residues. CDR3 sequence: CASSLSQALPSQETQYF. The CDR3 DNA sequence: TGTGCCAGCAGTCTATCACAGGCACTCCCATCCCAAGAGACCCAGTACTTC. The full variable domain, with the rest looked up from reference TRBV14 and TRBJ2-5, is EAGVTQFPSHSVIEKGQTVTLRCDPISGHDNLYWYRRVMGKEIKFLLHFVKESKQDESGMPNNRFLAERTGGTYSTLKVQPAELEDSGVYFCASSLSQALPSQETQYFGPGTRLLVL.

The chain couples TRBV20-1 to TRBJ1-5; D gene uncertain. CDR3 length equals 14 residues. Trimming cost V 0 bases and J 3 bases, with 9 bases left between them. Germline CDR1 and CDR2: DFQATT and SNEGSKA (reference sequence). DNA of the CDR3: TGCAGTGCTAGAGATACCGGGGTCAATCAGCCCCAGCATTTT. Translated: CSARDTGVNQPQHF.

To note about this clonotype: The junction does not match germline at one end; this may be a read error. J is TRBJ2-2 and V is TRBV5-5; D uncertain. CDR3 length equals 13 residues. CDR1 SGHKS and CDR2 YYEKEE come from the germline V gene (reference sequence). The CDR3 DNA follows: TGCGCCAGCAGCCAGACGAACACCGGGGAGCTGTTTTTT. As protein: CASSQTNTGELFF. The full variable domain, rest sourced from reference TRBV5-5 and TRBJ2-2, is DAGVTQSPTHLIKTRGQQVTLRCSPISGHKSVSWYQQVLGQGPQFIFQYYEKEERGRGNFPDRFSARQFPNYSSELNVNALLLGDSALYLCASSQTNTGELFFGEGSRLTVL.

This clonotype was seen a handful of times. V gene TRBV20-1 combines with J gene TRBJ2-5; 7 nucleotides line up with TRBD2. The CDR3 spans 16 residues. Germline loops: CDR1 DFQATT, CDR2 SNEGSKA (reference sequence). V was clipped by 4 bases and J by 5 bases; unmatched bases: 16. The CDR3 region has the DNA TGCAGTGCTACGGGGATACAGAGGCGGGAGCTCGAGACCCAGTACTTC. It yields the protein CSATGIQRRELETQYF.

The J gene is TRBJ2-2, the V gene TRBV7-2; 9 nucleotides line up with TRBD2. The CDR3 runs to 17 residues. Germline V CDR1 and CDR2: SGHTA, FQGNSA. V dropped 2 bases and J dropped 4; count of bases not matched to a gene: 8. CDR3: CASSLRQGLASTGELFF. DNA for the CDR3: TGTGCCAGCAGCTTACGCCAGGGACTAGCCAGCACCGGGGAGCTGTTTTTT.

This clonotype was counted many times. The rearrangement uses TRBV5-1 and TRBJ2-2; TRBD2 agrees at 10 bases. Germline CDR1 SGHRS, CDR2 YFSETQ. The length of the CDR3 is 18 residues. J gave up 3 bases and V 6 bases, and 14 bases lay outside the gene matches. Here the CDR3 reads CASKERASGSGYTGELFF. The CDR3 nucleotides read TGCGCCAGCAAGGAAAGGGCTAGCGGGAGCGGGTACACCGGGGAGCTGTTTTTT.

This clonotype was seen many times. For the CDR3, the DNA is TGTGCCAGCAGCCCCCAAAGAAGCACAGATACGCAGTATTTT. Amino acid sequence: CASSPQRSTDTQYF. The chain couples TRBV7-6 to TRBJ2-3; D is undetermined. This CDR3 contains 14 residues. Germline V gene lookup returns CDR1 SGHVS and CDR2 FNYEAQ. V dropped 5 bases and J dropped 0 bases, with 9 bases sitting between them.

This clonotype was picked up many times. The gene calls are TRBV20-1 and TRBJ2-7; D may correspond to TRBD1 or TRBD2 (5 bases each). The germline V and J ends were trimmed by 6 bases and 3 bases, with 12 bases remaining between them. Germline CDR1 is DFQATT and CDR2 is SNEGSKA (reference sequence). The CDR3 length is 12 residues. The CDR3 nucleotides read TGCAGTGCCGGGGACGGGCGCTACGAGCAGTACTTC. Translated: CSAGDGRYEQYF.

This chain links TRBV3-1 with TRBJ2-2; TRBD2 matches 8 bases. Trimming removed 8 bases from V and 3 bases from J; junction bases left unmatched: 11. Germline CDR1 LGHDT, CDR2 YNNKEL (reference sequence). There are 16 residues in the CDR3. In nucleotides, the CDR3 is TGTGCCAGCCCCAGCGGGAGAGGTTTGGACACCGGGGAGCTGTTTTTT. Residues: CASPSGRGLDTGELFF.

CDR3 residues: CASSPTGGNSNQPQHF. Written as DNA, the CDR3 is TGCGCCAGCAGTCCAACAGGGGGGAATAGCAATCAGCCCCAGCATTTT. The chain has TRBV5-1 and TRBJ1-5, with TRBD1 matching over 8 bases. Germline CDR1 SGHRS, CDR2 YFSETQ. CDR3 size: 16 residues. V lost 5 bases to trimming and J lost 0 bases; unmatched junction nucleotides: 7. Variable domain in full (rest from reference TRBV5-1 and TRBJ1-5): KAGVTQTPRYLIKTRGQQVTLSCSPISGHRSVSWYQQTPGQGLQFLFEYFSETQRNKGNFPGRFSGRQFSNSRSEMNVSTLELGDSALYLCASSPTGGNSNQPQHFGDGTRLSIL.

This clonotype appeared a few times. The V call is TRBV10-3, the J call TRBJ2-5, with 10 bases identical to TRBD1. Trimming took 2 bases from V and 5 from J; bases not matched to a gene: 8. This CDR3 comprises 16 residues. CDR1 and CDR2 from the germline V gene are ENHRY and SYGVKD. The CDR3 nucleotides read TGTGCCATCAGTGAGGTCCCCGACAGGGGGCATGAGACCCAGTACTTC. Its translation: CAISEVPDRGHETQYF.

The CDR3 bases are TGTGCCAGTAGTATGAGGCAGGGTGGCACCGGGGAGCTGTTTTTT. Its translation is CASSMRQGGTGELFF. The rearrangement links TRBV19 to TRBJ2-2, with a possible D match to TRBD1 (5 bases). Germline-derived CDR1 and CDR2 are LNHDA and SQIVND (reference sequence). The CDR3 is made up of 15 amino acids. V was pared by 3 bases and J by 4 bases, with 12 bases between.

In its sample, this clonotype was seen a few times. The J gene is TRBJ2-1, the V gene TRBV27; 8 bases align to TRBD2. CDR3 size: 14 residues. The germline V gene has CDR1 MNHEY and CDR2 SMNVEV (reference sequence). V was pared by 3 bases and J by 8 bases, with 6 bases of the junction left unmatched. The CDR3 loop reads CASSFFGTRDEQFF. The CDR3 coding sequence is TGTGCCAGCAGTTTCTTTGGGACTAGGGATGAGCAGTTCTTC.

This clonotype has ten or more counts. The chain is built from TRBV20-1 and TRBJ2-1; 9 nucleotides agree with TRBD2. The V gene end was trimmed by 5 bases and the J gene end by 7 bases; junction bases not matched to a gene: 3. Germline lookup yields CDR1 DFQATT and CDR2 SNEGSKA (reference sequence). This CDR3 is 12 amino acids long. The DNA of the CDR3 is TGCAGTGCTCTGGCGGGAGGGAATGAGCAGTTCTTC. Translating gives CSALAGGNEQFF.

This CDR3 reads CASSPPGPRGNEQFF. Written as DNA, the CDR3 is TGTGCCAGCAGCCCCCCTGGACCTCGGGGCAATGAGCAGTTCTTC. The chain has TRBV28 and TRBJ2-1; D may be TRBD2 (5 bases). The CDR3 spans 15 residues. CDR1 and CDR2 (germline): MDHEN, SYDVKM. V lost 6 bases and J 6 bases, leaving 18 bases between the germline ends.

This clonotype turned up a few times. The chain links TRBV20-1 to TRBJ2-1; TRBD1 might be the D (6 bases). Trimming took 6 bases from V and 7 from J, leaving 22 bases between them. In germline, CDR1 is DFQATT, CDR2 SNEGSKA (reference sequence). This CDR3 has 15 residues. Here the CDR3 DNA reads TGCAGTGCGGCCTTAGGGACAACCAGTCGGAATGAGCAGTTCTTC. Translating it yields CSAALGTTSRNEQFF.